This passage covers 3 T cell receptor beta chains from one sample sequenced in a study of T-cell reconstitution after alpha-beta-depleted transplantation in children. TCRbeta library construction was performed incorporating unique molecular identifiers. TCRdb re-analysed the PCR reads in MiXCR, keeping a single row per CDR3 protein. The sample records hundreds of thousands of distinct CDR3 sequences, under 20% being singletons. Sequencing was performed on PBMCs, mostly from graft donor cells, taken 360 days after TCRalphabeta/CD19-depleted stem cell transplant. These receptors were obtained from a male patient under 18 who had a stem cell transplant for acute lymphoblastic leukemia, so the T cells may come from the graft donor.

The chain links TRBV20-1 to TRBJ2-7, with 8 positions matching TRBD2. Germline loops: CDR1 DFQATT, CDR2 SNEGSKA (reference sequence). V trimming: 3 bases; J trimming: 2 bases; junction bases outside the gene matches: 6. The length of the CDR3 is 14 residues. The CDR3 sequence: CSASNKRETYEQYF. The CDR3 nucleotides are TGCAGTGCTAGCAACAAGCGGGAGACCTACGAGCAGTACTTC.

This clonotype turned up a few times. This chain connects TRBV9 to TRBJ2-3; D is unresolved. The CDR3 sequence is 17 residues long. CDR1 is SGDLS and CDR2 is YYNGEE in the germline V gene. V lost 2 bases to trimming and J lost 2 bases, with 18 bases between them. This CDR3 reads CASSVYTPPPFTDTQYF. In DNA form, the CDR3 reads TGTGCCAGCAGCGTCTATACTCCCCCTCCCTTCACAGATACGCAGTATTTT.

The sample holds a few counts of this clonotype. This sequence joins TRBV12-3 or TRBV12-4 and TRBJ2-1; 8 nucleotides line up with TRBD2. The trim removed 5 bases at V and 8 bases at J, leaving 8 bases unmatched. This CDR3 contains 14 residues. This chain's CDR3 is CASSLGGLDYEQFF. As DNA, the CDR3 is TGTGCCAGCAGTCTAGGGGGACTAGATTATGAGCAGTTCTTC.